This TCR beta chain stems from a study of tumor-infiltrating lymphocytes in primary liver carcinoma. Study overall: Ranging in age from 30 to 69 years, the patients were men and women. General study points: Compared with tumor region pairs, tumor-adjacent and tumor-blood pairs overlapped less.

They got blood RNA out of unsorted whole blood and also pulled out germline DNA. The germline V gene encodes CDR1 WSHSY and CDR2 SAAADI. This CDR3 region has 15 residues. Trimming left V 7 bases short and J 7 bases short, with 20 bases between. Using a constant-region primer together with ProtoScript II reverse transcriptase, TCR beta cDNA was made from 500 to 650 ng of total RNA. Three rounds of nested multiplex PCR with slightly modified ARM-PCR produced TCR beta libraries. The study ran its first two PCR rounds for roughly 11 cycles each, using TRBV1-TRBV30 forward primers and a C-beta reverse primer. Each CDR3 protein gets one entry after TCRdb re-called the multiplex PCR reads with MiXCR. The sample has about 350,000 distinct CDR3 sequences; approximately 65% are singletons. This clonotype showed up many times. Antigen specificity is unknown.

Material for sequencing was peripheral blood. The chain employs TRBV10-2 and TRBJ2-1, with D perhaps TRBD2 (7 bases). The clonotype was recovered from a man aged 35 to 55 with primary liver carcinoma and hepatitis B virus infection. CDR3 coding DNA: TGCGCCAGCACCCGGGGAGGGGGAGTCGGTAATGAGCAGTTCTTC. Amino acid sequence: CASTRGGGVGNEQFF.